This TCR beta chain was captured in a study of shared clonotypes between healthy human individuals. Assay: immunoSEQ multiplex PCR; the TCRdb copy retains only in-frame clones and omits some. The table lists about a million clones, more than 75% of them singletons. V shed 3 bases and J shed 3 bases, with 9 bases lying between them. This CDR3 has 12 amino acids. CDR1 is GTSNPN, CDR2 SVGIG, per germline (reference sequence). The genes are TRBV30 and TRBJ2-7; tentative D call: TRBD1 (6 bases). The sequence derives from a man aged 18 to 35 in good health. Sequencing used memory CD4+ T cells sorted from blood. Sample subset: CD45RA-negative fraction. Written as DNA, the CDR3 is TGTGCCTGGAGATCCAGGGGCTACGAGCAGTACTTC. This encodes CAWRSRGYEQYF.